The entry that follows covers one T cell receptor (beta chain) sequence. Trimming pared 4 bases from V and 4 bases from J, leaving 17 bases between. Germline loops: CDR1 LGHNA, CDR2 YSLEER. The CDR3 runs 15 residues. Added to each PCR by spiking were synthetic TCR analog templates. The data were produced by immunoSEQ multiplex PCR, yet TCRdb's version contains in-frame clones alone and is incomplete. Among about 43,000 clones listed, around nine tenths were seen once. The sample comes from a study of PD-L1 blockade in urothelial cancer. Study context: Study patients had been treated with 0 to 3 previous chemotherapy regimens. The authors examined blood 3 weeks (second dose) and 6 weeks after treatment start.

This sample comprised PBMCs, obtained around atezolizumab (anti-PD-L1) treatment. This TCR came from a woman aged 55-70 years with urothelial cancer. This rearrangement joins TRBV4-3 to TRBJ2-7; TRBD1 is a possible D gene (5 bases). The chain's CDR3 is CASSRAVGASYEQYF. The CDR3 nucleotides are TGCGCCAGCAGCCGGGCGGTAGGGGCCTCTTACGAGCAGTACTTC.